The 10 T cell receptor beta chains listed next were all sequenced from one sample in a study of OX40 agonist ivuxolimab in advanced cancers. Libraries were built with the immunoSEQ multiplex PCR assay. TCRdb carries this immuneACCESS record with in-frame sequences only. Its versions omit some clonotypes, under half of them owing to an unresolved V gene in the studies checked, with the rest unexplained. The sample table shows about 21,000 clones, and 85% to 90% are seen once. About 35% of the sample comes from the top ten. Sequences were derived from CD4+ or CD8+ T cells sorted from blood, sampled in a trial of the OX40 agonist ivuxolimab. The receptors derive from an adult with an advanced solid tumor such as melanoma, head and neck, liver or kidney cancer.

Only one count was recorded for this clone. Here the CDR3 DNA reads TGTGCCAGCAGCCCTAAGACGGACCGGGGGCAGCCCCAGCATTTT. Its protein product is CASSPKTDRGQPQHF. The gene calls are TRBV5-5 and TRBJ1-5, with D perhaps TRBD1 (5 bases). The CDR3 covers 15 residues. V lost 4 bases and J 7 bases, leaving 18 bases between the germline ends. Per the germline V gene, CDR1 is SGHKS and CDR2 is YYEKEE (reference sequence). Full variable domain (outside the CDR3, taken from reference TRBV5-5 and TRBJ1-5): DAGVTQSPTHLIKTRGQQVTLRCSPISGHKSVSWYQQVLGQGPQFIFQYYEKEERGRGNFPDRFSARQFPNYSSELNVNALLLGDSALYLCASSPKTDRGQPQHFGDGTRLSIL.

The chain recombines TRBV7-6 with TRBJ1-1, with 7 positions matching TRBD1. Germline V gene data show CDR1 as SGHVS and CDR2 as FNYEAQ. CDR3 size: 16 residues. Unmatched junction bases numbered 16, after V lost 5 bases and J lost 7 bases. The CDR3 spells CASSGTLEGAEGEAFF. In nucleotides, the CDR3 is TGTGCCAGCAGCGGGACATTAGAGGGGGCAGAGGGTGAAGCTTTCTTT.

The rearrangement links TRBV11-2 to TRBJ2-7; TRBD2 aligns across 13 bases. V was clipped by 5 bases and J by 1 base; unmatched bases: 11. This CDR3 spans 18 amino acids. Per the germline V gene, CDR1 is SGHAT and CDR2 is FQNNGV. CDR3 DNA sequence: TGTGCCAGCAGCGAACTAACGGGACTAGCGGGAAGATCCTACGAGCAGTACTTC. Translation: CASSELTGLAGRSYEQYF.

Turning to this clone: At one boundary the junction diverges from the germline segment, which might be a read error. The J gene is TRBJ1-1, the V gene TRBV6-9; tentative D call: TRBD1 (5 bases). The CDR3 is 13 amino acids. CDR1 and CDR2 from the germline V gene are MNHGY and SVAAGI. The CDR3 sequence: CASREQLDTEAFF. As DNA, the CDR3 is TGCGCCAGCAGGGAACAGTTGGACACTGAAGCTTTCTTT.

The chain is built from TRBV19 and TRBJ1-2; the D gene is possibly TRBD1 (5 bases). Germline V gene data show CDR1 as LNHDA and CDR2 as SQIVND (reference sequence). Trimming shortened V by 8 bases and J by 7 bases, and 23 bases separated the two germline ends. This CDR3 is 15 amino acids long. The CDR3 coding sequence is TGTGCCAGTTCCACCCGAAGGGACTTTGTGAGTGGCTACACCTTC. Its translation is CASSTRRDFVSGYTF.

CDR3 loop: CASRKGNTEAFF. The CDR3 DNA reads TGTGCCAGCAGGAAGGGGAACACTGAAGCTTTCTTT. The genes are TRBV11-3 and TRBJ1-1; D is ambiguous. The CDR3 covers 12 residues. Germline V gives CDR1 SGHNT, CDR2 YENEEA. V was shortened by 6 bases and J by 1 base, with 6 bases between the two germline ends.

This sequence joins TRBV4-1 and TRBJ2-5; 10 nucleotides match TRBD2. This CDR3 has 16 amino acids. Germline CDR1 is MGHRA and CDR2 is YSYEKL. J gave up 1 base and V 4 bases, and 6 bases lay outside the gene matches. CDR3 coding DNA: TGCGCCAGCAGCCCCGGGATAGCGGGGGGCCAAGAGACCCAGTACTTC. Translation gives CASSPGIAGGQETQYF.

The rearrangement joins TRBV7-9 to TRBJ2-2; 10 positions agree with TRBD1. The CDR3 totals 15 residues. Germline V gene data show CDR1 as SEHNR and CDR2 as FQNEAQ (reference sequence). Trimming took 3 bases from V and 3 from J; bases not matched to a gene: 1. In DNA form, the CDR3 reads TGTGCCAGCAGCTTTGGGACAGGGGACACCGGGGAGCTGTTTTTT. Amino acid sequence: CASSFGTGDTGELFF.

CDR3 amino acids: CASTDEIDTQYF. CDR3 sequence (DNA): TGTGCCAGCACTGACGAGATCGATACGCAGTATTTT. This chain connects TRBV5-4 to TRBJ2-3, with D unresolved. Germline V gene lookup returns CDR1 SGHNT and CDR2 YYREEE (reference sequence). The CDR3 has 12 amino acids. V gave up 6 bases and J gave up 6 bases, with 11 bases separating them.

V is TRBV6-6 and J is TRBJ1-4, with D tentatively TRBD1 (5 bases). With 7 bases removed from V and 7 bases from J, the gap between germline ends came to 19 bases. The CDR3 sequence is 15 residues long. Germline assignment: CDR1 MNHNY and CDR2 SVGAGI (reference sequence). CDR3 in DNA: TGTGCCAGCACTCTAAATCGGGGCCAGGGTGAAAAACTGTTTTTT. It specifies CASTLNRGQGEKLFF.